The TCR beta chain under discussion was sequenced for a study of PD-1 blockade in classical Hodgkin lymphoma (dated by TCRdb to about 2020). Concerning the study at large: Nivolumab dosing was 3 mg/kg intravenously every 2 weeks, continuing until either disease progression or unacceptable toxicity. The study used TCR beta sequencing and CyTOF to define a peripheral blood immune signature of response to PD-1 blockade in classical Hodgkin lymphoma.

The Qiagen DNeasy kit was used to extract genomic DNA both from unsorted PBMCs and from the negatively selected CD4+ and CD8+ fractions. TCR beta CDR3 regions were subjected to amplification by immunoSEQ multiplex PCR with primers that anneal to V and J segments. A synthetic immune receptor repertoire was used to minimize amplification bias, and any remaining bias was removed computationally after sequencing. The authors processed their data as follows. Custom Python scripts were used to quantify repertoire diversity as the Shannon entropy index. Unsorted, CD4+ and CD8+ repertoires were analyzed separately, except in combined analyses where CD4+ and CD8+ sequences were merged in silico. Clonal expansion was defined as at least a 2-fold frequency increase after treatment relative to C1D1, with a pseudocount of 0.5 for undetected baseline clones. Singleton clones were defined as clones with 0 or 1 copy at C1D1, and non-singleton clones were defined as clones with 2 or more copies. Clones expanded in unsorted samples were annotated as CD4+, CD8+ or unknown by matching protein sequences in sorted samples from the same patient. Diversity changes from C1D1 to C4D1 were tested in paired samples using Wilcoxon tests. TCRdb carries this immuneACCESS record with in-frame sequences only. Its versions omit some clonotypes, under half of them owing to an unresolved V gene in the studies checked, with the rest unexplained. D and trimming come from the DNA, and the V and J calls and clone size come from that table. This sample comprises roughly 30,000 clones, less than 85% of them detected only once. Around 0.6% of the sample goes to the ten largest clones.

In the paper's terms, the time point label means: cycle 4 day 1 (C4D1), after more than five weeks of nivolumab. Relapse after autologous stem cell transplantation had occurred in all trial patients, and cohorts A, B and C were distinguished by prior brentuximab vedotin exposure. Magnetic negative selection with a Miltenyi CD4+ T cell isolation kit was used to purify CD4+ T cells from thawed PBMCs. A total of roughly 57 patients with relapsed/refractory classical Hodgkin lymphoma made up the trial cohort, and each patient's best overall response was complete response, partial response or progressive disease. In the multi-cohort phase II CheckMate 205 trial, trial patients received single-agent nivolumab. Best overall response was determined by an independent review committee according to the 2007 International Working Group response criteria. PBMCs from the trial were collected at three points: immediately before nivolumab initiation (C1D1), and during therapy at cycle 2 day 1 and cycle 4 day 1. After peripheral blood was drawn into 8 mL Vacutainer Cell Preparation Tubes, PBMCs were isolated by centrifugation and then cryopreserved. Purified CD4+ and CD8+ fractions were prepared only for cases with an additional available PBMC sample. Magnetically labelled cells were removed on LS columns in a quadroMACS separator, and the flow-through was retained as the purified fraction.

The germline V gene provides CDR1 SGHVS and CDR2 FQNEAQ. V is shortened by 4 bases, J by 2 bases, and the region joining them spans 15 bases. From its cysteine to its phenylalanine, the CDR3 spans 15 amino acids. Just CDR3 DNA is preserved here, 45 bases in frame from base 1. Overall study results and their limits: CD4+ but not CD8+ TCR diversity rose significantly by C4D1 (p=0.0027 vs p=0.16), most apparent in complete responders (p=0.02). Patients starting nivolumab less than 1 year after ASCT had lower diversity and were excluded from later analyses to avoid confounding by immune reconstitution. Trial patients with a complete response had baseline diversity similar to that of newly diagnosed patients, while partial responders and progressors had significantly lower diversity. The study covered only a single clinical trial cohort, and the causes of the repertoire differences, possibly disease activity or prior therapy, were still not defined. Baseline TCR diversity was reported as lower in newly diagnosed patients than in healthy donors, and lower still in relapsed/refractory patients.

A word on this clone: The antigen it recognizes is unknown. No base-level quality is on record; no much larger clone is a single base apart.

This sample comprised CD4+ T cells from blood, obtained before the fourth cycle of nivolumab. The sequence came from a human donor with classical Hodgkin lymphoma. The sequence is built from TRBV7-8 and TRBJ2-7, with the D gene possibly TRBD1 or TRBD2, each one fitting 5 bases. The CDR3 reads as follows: CASSSPGTYPYEQYF. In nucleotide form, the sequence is TGTGCCAGCAGCTCCCCCGGGACGTACCCCTACGAGCAGTACTTC. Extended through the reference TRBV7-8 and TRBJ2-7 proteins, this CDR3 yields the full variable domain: GAGVSQSPRYKVAKRGQDVALRCDPISGHVSLFWYQQALGQGPEFLTYFQNEAQLDKSGLPSDRFFAERPEGSVSTLKIQRTQQEDSAVYLCASSSPGTYPYEQYFGPGTRLTVT.